This T cell receptor (beta chain) emerged from a study of shared clonotypes between healthy human individuals. Findings of the study overall: Incompleteness in sorted-subset sequencing, despite large depth, was shown by rarefaction.

Assay used: immunoSEQ multiplex PCR; TCRdb lists only in-frame clones, some missing. The sample contains about a million clones, about 70% of which appear only once. Germline CDR1 is MNHEY and CDR2 is SVGAGI. The CDR3 runs to 14 residues. V lost 2 bases, J lost 4 bases, and 11 bases lay in between. Only a few counts were recorded for this clone. The antigen remains unidentified. V is TRBV6-5 and J is TRBJ1-2; D is perhaps TRBD1 (5 bases). This TCR was sampled from a man younger than 30 in good health. The specimen was memory CD4+ T cells sorted from blood. Subset meaning: CD45RA-negative fraction. CDR3 coding DNA: TGTGCCAGCAGTTACAGGGGTCAGCTCTATGGCTACACCTTC. It codes for CASSYRGQLYGYTF.